This T cell receptor (delta chain) was identified during a study of Vδ1+ human thymocytes. On this clone itself: The antigen is unknown.

Regarding the study as a whole: Bulk data may be misread because of unexpected Vdelta2 sequences. In the thymus, TRG and TRD repertoires looked highly polyclonal with Gaussian CDR3 lengths.

Extracted RNA was reverse transcribed into cDNA. Pooled V-gene forward primers with one constant-region reverse primer generated the CDR3 amplicons by multiplex PCR. TCRdb re-processed the multiplex PCR reads via CATT. The sample includes 80,000 or so delta-chain clones, around 32% seen only once; the top ten take approximately 0.3%. There are 15 residues in the CDR3. Germline lookup yields CDR1 TSWWSYY and CDR2 QGS. V was shortened by 1 base and J by 5 bases, with 14 bases between the two germline ends. This receptor was taken from a boy under two years old who had congenital heart surgery. The chain combines TRDV1 with TRDJ1; D ambiguous. The sequenced material came from Vdelta1+ gamma-delta thymocytes from the thymus. As for subset: FACS-sorted CD3+ TCRalphabeta- TCRVdelta1+ TCRVdelta2- thymocytes. The DNA for the CDR3 is TGTGCTCTTGGGGAACCGCCTCTTCTGTATGATAAACTCATCTTT. It encodes CALGEPPLLYDKLIF.